The TCR beta chain described here comes from a study of blood T cell repertoires in COVID-19. Study information: Researchers got acute and convalescent COVID-19 samples from the United States, Italy and Spain. From T cells, B-cell-depleted T cells, or PBMCs came the material, which was cDNA or gDNA.

As handled by the study authors: Amplifying reference gene primers gave estimates of nucleated cell counts. TCRdb's copy holds only in-frame clones and misses some; the assay was immunoSEQ multiplex PCR. The DNA gave D and trimming, while V, J and clone size come from that table. The data hold 140,000 to 150,000 clones, with approximately 80% observed a single time. Trimming removed 4 bases from V and 6 bases from J, with 13 bases in between. The CDR3 loop spans 14 amino acids. CDR1 and CDR2 from the germline V gene are LGHDT and YNNKEL (reference sequence). The TCR comes from a woman in her thirties or forties with active or convalescent COVID-19. The sample consisted of peripheral blood. The J gene is TRBJ2-4, the V gene TRBV3-1 (or the pseudogene TRBV3-2); a weak D match, TRBD1 (5 bases). This CDR3 is CASSPRQGGNIQYF. CDR3 nucleotides: TGTGCCAGCAGCCCCAGGCAGGGTGGAAACATTCAGTACTTC.